This T cell receptor beta chain derives from a study of T cells in Graves' hyperthyroidism and ophthalmopathy. General study results and limits: Before onset, ophthalmopathy was predicted by the model a median roughly 6.8 months earlier. Ophthalmopathy could be told apart from stable hyperthyroidism with a 13 V-J model.

Remarks on this clonotype: Its specificity is unknown.

Researchers amplified the TCR beta CDR3 regions from RNA transcripts. A set of HTBI primers served as the primers for a first-round RT-PCR of the TCR CDR3. Using its own MiXCR run on the multiplex PCR reads, TCRdb lists one record per CDR3 protein. The table shows about 290,000 distinct CDR3 sequences, with around 13% occurring only once. Patients having uncontrolled infection, another autoimmune disease, pregnancy or lactation were not included. On the basis of clinical symptoms, serum thyroxine and TRAb, thyroid ultrasound and orbital computed tomography, diagnoses were made. This TCR derives from a woman in her thirties or forties with Graves' hyperthyroidism. Sequenced input: blood.

The CDR3 loop reads CASSREGLQEKLFF. The CDR3, as DNA: TGTGCCAGCTCACGCGAGGGGCTACAAGAAAAACTGTTTTTT. The chain uses TRBV18 and TRBJ1-4; TRBD1 might be the D (5 bases). V was clipped by 4 bases and J by 8 bases, with 14 bases between them. The CDR3 extends over 14 amino acids. The V gene's germline CDR1 is KGHSH and CDR2 LQKENI.